This T cell receptor beta chain was documented in a study of blood T cell repertoires in COVID-19. About the study: COVID-19 samples, acute and convalescent, were from the United States, Italy and Spain.

This CDR3 spans 14 amino acids. Trimming left V 5 bases short and J 4 bases short, with 12 bases between. Germline CDR1 and CDR2: SEHNR and FQNEAQ (reference sequence). The repertoire was sequenced with immunoSEQ multiplex PCR; TCRdb's copy has only in-frame clones and lacks some. The repertoire includes some 370,000 clones, around 90% of them detected once, and around 7% sits in the top ten. The chain uses TRBV7-9 and TRBJ2-1; D ambiguous. The receptor's source is a man aged 18 to 29 with active or convalescent COVID-19. The sequenced sample was peripheral blood. The CDR3 sequence is CASSKDNYYNEQFF. The DNA for the CDR3 is TGTGCCAGCAGCAAGGATAACTATTACAATGAGCAGTTCTTC.